In this sample, the clone carrying this T cell receptor (beta chain) turned up a few times. This record belongs to a study of blood T cell repertoires in COVID-19. Turning to the study itself: Sites across the United States, Italy and Spain contributed samples from acute and convalescent COVID-19. The analysed material was cDNA or gDNA that came from T cells, B-cell-depleted T cells, or PBMCs.

The V and J ends lost 3 bases and 5 bases respectively, with 10 bases between them. The CDR3 runs to 13 residues. Original methodology: Estimates of nucleated cell counts were drawn from the amplification of reference gene primers. TCRdb keeps only in-frame clones here, not all; method: immunoSEQ multiplex PCR. V and J calls and clone size are given by that table; D and trimming were obtained from the DNA. The sample has approximately 190,000 clones, more than 70% seen once. Material for sequencing was peripheral blood. The TCR originated in a woman between 40 and 50 years old who had recovered from COVID-19. The gene calls are TRBV12-3 or TRBV12-4 and TRBJ1-1, with D possibly matching TRBD1 (6 bases). The CDR3 coding sequence is TGTGCCAGCAGTTTTGCGCAGGGGACTGAAGCTTTCTTT. It translates to CASSFAQGTEAFF.